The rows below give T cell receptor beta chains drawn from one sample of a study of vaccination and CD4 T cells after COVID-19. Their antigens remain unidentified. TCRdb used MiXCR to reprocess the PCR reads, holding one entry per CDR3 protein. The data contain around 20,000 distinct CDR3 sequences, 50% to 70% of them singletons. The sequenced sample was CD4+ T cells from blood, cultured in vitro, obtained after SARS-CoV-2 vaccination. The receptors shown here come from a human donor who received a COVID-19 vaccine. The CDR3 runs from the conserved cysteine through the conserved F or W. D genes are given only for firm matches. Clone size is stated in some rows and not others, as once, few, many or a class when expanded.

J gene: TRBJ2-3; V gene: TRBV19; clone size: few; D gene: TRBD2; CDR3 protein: CASSMGGTSPDTQYF; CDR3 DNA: TGTGCCAGTAGTATGGGAGGGACTAGCCCAGATACGCAGTATTTT
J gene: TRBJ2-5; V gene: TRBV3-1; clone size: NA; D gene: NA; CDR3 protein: CASSQSSQETQYF; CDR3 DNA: TGTGCCAGCAGCCAATCATCCCAAGAGACCCAGTACTTC
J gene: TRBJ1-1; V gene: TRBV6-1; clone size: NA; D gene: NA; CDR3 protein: CASMGIGTEAFF; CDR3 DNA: TGTGCCAGCATGGGAATAGGTACTGAAGCTTTCTTT
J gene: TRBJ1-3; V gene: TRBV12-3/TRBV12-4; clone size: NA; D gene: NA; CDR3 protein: CASSLGAGNTIYF; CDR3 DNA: TGTGCCAGCAGTTTGGGGGCTGGAAACACCATATATTTT
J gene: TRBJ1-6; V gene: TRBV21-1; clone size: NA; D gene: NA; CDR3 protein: CASSILPARSGTRGSPLHF; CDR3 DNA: TGTGCCAGCAGCATTCTCCCCGCCAGATCCGGGACAAGGGGATCACCCCTCCACTTT
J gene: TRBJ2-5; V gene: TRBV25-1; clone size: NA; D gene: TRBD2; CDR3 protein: CASSEGGLAKETQYF; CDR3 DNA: TGTGCCAGCAGCGAGGGGGGACTAGCAAAAGAGACCCAGTACTTC
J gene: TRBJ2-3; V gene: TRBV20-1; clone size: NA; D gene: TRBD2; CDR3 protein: CSARVPSGVTDTQYF; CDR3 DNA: TGCAGTGCTAGAGTTCCTAGCGGGGTCACAGATACGCAGTATTTT
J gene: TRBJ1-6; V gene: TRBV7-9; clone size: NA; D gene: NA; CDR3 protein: CASSSQGNSPLHF; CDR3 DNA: TGTGCCAGCAGCTCACAGGGAAATTCACCCCTCCACTTT
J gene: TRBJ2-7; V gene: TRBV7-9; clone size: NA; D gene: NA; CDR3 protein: CASSLEADRGEQYF; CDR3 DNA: TGTGCCAGCAGCTTAGAGGCGGACAGAGGCGAGCAGTACTTC
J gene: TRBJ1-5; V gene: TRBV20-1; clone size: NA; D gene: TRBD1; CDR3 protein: CSARDLLRDRVENQPQHF; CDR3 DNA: TGCAGTGCTAGAGACCTCCTCCGGGACAGGGTTGAAAATCAGCCCCAGCATTTT
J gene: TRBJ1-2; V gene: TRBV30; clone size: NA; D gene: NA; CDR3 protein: CAWSATAYNTEYGYTF; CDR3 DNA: TGTGCCTGGAGTGCGACAGCATATAACACTGAATATGGCTACACCTTC
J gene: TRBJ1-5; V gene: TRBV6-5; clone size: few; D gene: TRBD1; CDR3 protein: CASSYRNTGTGVNQPQHF; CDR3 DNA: TGTGCCAGCAGTTACAGGAATACCGGGACAGGGGTCAATCAGCCCCAGCATTTT
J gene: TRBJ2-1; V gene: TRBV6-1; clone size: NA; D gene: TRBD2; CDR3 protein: CASTRGTSGADEQFF; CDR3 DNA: TGTGCCAGCACCCGAGGGACTAGCGGGGCGGATGAGCAGTTCTTC
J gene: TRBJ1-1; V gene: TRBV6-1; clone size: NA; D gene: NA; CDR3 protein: CASSEGTMNTEAFF; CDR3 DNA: TGTGCCAGCAGTGAAGGGACCATGAACACTGAAGCTTTCTTT
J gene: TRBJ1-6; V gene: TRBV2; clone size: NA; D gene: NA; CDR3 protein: CASSRGNSPLHF; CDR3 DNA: TGTGCCAGCAGTCGGGGTAATTCACCCCTCCACTTT
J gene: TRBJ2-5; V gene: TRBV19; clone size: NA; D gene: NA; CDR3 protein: CASRGRDGNYQETQYF; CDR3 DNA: TGTGCCAGTAGAGGGCGGGACGGGAACTACCAAGAGACCCAGTACTTC
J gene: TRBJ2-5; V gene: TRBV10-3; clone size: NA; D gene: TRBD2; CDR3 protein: CAISDSLAGGPKTQYF; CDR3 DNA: TGTGCCATCAGTGACTCACTAGCGGGGGGGCCGAAGACCCAGTACTTC
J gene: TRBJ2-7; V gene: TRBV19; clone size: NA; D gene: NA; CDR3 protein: CASSKIVGPYEQYF; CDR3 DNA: TGTGCCAGTAGTAAGATAGTGGGTCCCTACGAGCAGTACTTC
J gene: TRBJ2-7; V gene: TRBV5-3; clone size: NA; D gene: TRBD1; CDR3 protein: CASSPGTGRHEQYF; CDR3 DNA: TGTGCCAGCAGCCCCGGGACAGGGCGCCACGAGCAGTACTTC
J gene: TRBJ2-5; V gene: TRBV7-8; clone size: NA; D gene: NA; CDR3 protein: CASSLDAAYQETQYF; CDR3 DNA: TGTGCCAGCAGCTTAGATGCAGCGTACCAAGAGACCCAGTACTTC
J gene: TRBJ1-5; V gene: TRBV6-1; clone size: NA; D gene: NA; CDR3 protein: CASSRDGYSNQPQHF; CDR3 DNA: TGTGCCAGCAGTCGGGACGGATATAGCAATCAGCCCCAGCATTTT
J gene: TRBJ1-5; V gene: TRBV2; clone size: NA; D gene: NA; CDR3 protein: CASSDNESNQPQHF; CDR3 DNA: TGTGCCAGCAGTGATAATGAGAGCAATCAGCCCCAGCATTTT
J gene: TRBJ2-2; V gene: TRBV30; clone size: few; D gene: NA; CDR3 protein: CAWSVRRFNTGELFF; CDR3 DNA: TGTGCCTGGAGTGTGCGGAGATTTAACACCGGGGAGCTGTTTTTT
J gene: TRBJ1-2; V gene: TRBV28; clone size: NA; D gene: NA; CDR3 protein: CASSLGIVGYTF; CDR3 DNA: TGTGCCAGCAGTTTGGGGATAGTCGGCTACACCTTC
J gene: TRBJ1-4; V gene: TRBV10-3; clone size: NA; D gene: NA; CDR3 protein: CAIRRAGDNEKLFF; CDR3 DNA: TGTGCCATCAGACGGGCAGGGGATAATGAAAAACTGTTTTTT
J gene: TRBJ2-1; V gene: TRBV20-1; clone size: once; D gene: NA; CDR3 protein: CSARGGSGEQFF; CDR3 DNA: TGCAGTGCTAGAGGAGGGTCGGGTGAGCAGTTCTTC
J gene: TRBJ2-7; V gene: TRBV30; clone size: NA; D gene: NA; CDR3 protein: CAWGTHGTYEQYF; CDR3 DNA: TGTGCCTGGGGCACCCATGGAACCTACGAGCAGTACTTC
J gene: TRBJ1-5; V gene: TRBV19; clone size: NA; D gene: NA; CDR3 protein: CASRPFGGHQPQHF; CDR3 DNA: TGTGCCAGTAGACCCTTTGGGGGTCATCAGCCCCAGCATTTT
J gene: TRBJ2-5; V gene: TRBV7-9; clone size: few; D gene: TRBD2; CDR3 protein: CASSLRRPRLALQETQYF; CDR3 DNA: TGTGCCAGCAGCCTAAGGAGACCAAGACTAGCGCTCCAAGAGACCCAGTACTTC
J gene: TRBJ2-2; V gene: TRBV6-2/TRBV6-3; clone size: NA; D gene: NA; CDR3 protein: CASVQGRGQNTGELFF; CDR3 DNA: TGTGCCAGCGTCCAGGGCAGGGGACAGAACACCGGGGAGCTGTTTTTT
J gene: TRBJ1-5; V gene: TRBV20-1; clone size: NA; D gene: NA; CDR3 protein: CSARPNRGPQHF; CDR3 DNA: TGCAGTGCTAGGCCCAATCGAGGGCCCCAGCATTTT
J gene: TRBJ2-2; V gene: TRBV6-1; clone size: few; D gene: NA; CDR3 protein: CASSRAGQTTNTGELFF; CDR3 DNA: TGTGCCAGCAGTAGGGCGGGACAGACAACGAACACCGGGGAGCTGTTTTTT
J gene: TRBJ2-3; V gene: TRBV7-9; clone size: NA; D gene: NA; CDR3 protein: CASSSHTDTQYF; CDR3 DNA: TGTGCCAGCAGCTCCCACACAGATACGCAGTATTTT
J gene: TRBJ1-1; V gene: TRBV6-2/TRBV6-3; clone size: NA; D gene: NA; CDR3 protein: CASSPIFVGLGTEAFF; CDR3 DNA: TGTGCCAGCAGTCCTATCTTCGTCGGCTTGGGCACTGAAGCTTTCTTT
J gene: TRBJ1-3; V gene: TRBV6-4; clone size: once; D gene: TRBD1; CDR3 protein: CASRTTGTSGNTIYF; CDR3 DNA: TGTGCCAGCAGGACGACAGGGACATCAGGAAACACCATATATTTT
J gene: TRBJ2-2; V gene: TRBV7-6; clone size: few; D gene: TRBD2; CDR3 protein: CASSLGGGGVTGELFF; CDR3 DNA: TGTGCCAGCAGCCTCGGAGGCGGGGGGGTCACCGGGGAGCTGTTTTTT
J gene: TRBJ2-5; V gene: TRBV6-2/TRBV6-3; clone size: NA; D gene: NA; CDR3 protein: CASTPRWSISETQYF; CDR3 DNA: TGTGCCAGCACCCCTCGATGGTCCATTTCAGAGACCCAGTACTTC
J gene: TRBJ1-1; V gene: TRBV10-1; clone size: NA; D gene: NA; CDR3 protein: CASSESLANTEAFF; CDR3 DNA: TGCGCCAGCAGTGAGTCCCTGGCGAACACTGAAGCTTTCTTT
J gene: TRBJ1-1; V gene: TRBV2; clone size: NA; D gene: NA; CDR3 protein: CASRGSRAMNTEAFF; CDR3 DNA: TGTGCCAGCAGGGGGTCCAGGGCAATGAACACTGAAGCTTTCTTT
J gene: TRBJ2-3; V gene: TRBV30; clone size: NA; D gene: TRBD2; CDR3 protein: CAWSSSMRLAASTDTQYF; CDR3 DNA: TGTGCCTGGAGTTCCTCGATGCGACTAGCGGCTAGCACAGATACGCAGTATTTT
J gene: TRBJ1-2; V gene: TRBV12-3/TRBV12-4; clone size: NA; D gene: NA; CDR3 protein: CASSPTGGGYGYTF; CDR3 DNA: TGTGCCAGCAGCCCTACCGGGGGAGGGTATGGCTACACCTTC
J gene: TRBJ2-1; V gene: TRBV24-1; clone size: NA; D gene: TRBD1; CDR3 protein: CATSPDRGRDSEQFF; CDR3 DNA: TGTGCCACCAGTCCGGACAGGGGGCGGGATAGTGAGCAGTTCTTC
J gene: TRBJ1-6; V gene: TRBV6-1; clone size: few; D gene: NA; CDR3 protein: CASSETQGGDSPLHF; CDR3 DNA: TGTGCCAGCAGTGAAACACAGGGTGGGGATTCACCCCTCCACTTT
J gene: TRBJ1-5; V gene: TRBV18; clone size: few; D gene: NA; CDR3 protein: CASSPYTAGVSNQPQHF; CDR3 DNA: TGTGCCAGCTCACCTTACACGGCCGGGGTGAGCAATCAGCCCCAGCATTTT
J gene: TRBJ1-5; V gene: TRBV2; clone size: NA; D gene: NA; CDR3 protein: CASRPSGQFHSNQPQHF; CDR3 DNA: TGTGCCAGCAGACCCTCTGGACAGTTCCATAGCAATCAGCCCCAGCATTTT
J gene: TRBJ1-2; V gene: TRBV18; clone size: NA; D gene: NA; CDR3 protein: CASSPRSGLGYTF; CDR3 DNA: TGTGCCAGCTCACCAAGGTCAGGGCTTGGCTACACCTTC
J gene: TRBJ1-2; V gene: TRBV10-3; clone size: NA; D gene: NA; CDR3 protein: CAISTRTLPGYTF; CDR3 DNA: TGTGCCATCAGCACCCGGACTCTGCCGGGCTACACCTTC
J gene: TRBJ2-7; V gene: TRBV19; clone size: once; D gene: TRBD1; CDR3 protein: CASSGTGAGYYEQYF; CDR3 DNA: TGTGCCAGTAGCGGGACAGGGGCGGGTTACTACGAGCAGTACTTC
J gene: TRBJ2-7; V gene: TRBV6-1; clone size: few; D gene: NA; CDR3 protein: CASSEAFRERNEQYF; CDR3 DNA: TGTGCCAGCAGTGAAGCATTCCGGGAAAGGAACGAGCAGTACTTC
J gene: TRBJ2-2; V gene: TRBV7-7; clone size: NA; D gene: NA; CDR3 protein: CASSVTNTGELFF; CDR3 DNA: TGTGCCAGCAGCGTCACGAACACCGGGGAGCTGTTTTTT